The 32 T cell receptor beta chains in this list originate from one sample, sequenced in a study of blood T cell repertoires in COVID-19. Method: immunoSEQ multiplex PCR; TCRdb's copy keeps in-frame clones and lacks some. Seen here are 200,000 to 300,000 clones, roughly 80% observed once, and the top ten hold 4.2%. Sequencing was done on a sample of peripheral blood. The receptors shown here come from a man in his sixties with acute or convalescent COVID-19.

J is TRBJ1-1 and V is TRBV20-1; D uncertain. V dropped 6 bases and J dropped 4 bases, with 9 bases sitting between them. This CDR3 is built from 11 residues. The germline V gene has CDR1 DFQATT and CDR2 SNEGSKA (reference sequence). The CDR3 region is CSAPVGTEAFF. The CDR3 DNA sequence: TGCAGTGCCCCGGTCGGCACTGAAGCTTTCTTT.

The sample holds one count of this clone. This chain connects TRBV7-9 to TRBJ1-1, with 8 bases that match TRBD1. After removal of 5 bases from V and 0 bases from J, the junction contained 11 bases not matched to a gene. The CDR3 has 17 residues. Germline-derived CDR1 and CDR2 are SEHNR and FQNEAQ (reference sequence). The CDR3 nucleotides are TGTGCCAGCAGCCCCGACAGGGGCCGCCTATTGAACACTGAAGCTTTCTTT. This gives the protein CASSPDRGRLLNTEAFF.

The V gene is TRBV3-1 (or the pseudogene TRBV3-2), the J gene TRBJ2-7; D is uncertain. CDR1 is LGHDT, CDR2 YNNKEL, per germline (reference sequence). V dropped 0 bases and J dropped 6 bases, with 12 bases sitting between them. This CDR3 has 14 amino acids. The CDR3 reads CASSQDPSRREQYF. In DNA form, the CDR3 reads TGTGCCAGCAGCCAAGACCCTAGTCGGCGCGAGCAGTACTTC.

This clone was found once. The rearrangement uses TRBV11-2 and TRBJ2-3; 14 nucleotides agree with TRBD2. CDR1 is SGHAT and CDR2 is FQNNGV in the germline V gene. J was trimmed by 4 bases and V by 3 bases; bases with no gene match: 6. This CDR3 contains 17 residues. CDR3 region: CASSFRLAGGMSDTQYF. In nucleotides, the CDR3 is TGTGCCAGCAGCTTTCGACTAGCGGGGGGGATGTCAGATACGCAGTATTTT. Complete variable domain (other parts from reference TRBV11-2 and TRBJ2-3): EAGVAQSPRYKIIEKRQSVAFWCNPISGHATLYWYQQILGQGPKLLIQFQNNGVVDDSQLPKDRFSAERLKGVDSTLKIQPAKLEDSAVYLCASSFRLAGGMSDTQYFGPGTRLTVL.

The chain links TRBV7-6 to TRBJ2-7, with D possibly TRBD2 on 5 matching bases. The CDR3 loop spans 15 amino acids. Germline CDR1 SGHVS, CDR2 FNYEAQ. V was shortened by 0 bases and J by 3 bases, with 12 bases between the two germline ends. The CDR3 DNA follows: TGTGCCAGCAGCTTAGCCACGGGATCCTACTACGAGCAGTACTTC. Translation: CASSLATGSYYEQYF.

This clone was detected once. The rearrangement links TRBV28 to TRBJ1-2, with 9 nucleotides matching TRBD1. The junction had 5 bases not matched to a gene; V was cut back by 5 bases and J by 4 bases. The CDR3 runs to 14 residues. Germline CDR1 reads MDHEN; CDR2 reads SYDVKM. The CDR3 loop reads CASSLGQGSYGYTF. CDR3 nucleotides: TGTGCCAGCAGTCTGGGACAGGGTAGCTATGGCTACACCTTC.

The V call is TRBV27, the J call TRBJ2-3; D might be TRBD2 (5 bases). V lost 5 bases, J lost 0 bases, and 15 bases lay in between. Germline V CDR1 and CDR2: MNHEY, SMNVEV (reference sequence). The CDR3 loop spans 16 amino acids. CDR3 bases: TGTGCCAGCAGTCCCATCAGGCGGGTTAGCACAGATACGCAGTATTTT. This gives the protein CASSPIRRVSTDTQYF.

The chain joins TRBV5-1 to TRBJ1-6; TRBD1 agrees at 7 bases. The V gene end was trimmed by 0 bases and the J gene end by 0 bases; junction bases not matched to a gene: 6. The CDR3 consists of 18 residues. The germline gives CDR1 SGHRS, CDR2 YFSETQ. CDR3 DNA: TGCGCCAGCAGCTTGGAAGGGACAGCAAGCTCCTATAATTCACCCCTCCACTTT. As protein: CASSLEGTASSYNSPLHF.

The CDR3 sequence: CASSQLVPSTDTQYF. The CDR3 bases are TGTGCCAGCAGCCAACTAGTCCCTAGCACAGATACGCAGTATTTT. This chain connects TRBV3-1 (or the pseudogene TRBV3-2) to TRBJ2-3; D is ambiguous. This CDR3 has 15 amino acids. V lost 2 bases and J 0 bases, leaving 9 bases between the germline ends. Germline values: CDR1 LGHDT, CDR2 YNNKEL (reference sequence).

This clone has a handful of counts. In DNA, the CDR3 is TGTGCCACCAGCAGAGATCGGGCTAGCGGTGCGTACTTC. Translation: CATSRDRASGAYF. This chain joins TRBV15 and TRBJ2-7, with TRBD2 identical over 7 bases. The CDR3 spans 13 residues. Germline-derived CDR1 and CDR2 are LNHNV and YYDKDF (reference sequence). With V trimmed by 0 bases and J by 12 bases, 8 bases remained unmatched.

The chain uses TRBV3-1 (or the pseudogene TRBV3-2) and TRBJ1-2; possible D gene TRBD1, 5 bases. Germline V gene lookup returns CDR1 LGHDT and CDR2 YNNKEL (reference sequence). The CDR3 covers 14 residues. Trimming removed 0 bases at V and 4 bases at J, with 9 bases between. In nucleotides, the CDR3 is TGTGCCAGCAGCCAAGATCAGGGAAGCTATGGCTACACCTTC. It encodes CASSQDQGSYGYTF.

This clone was counted a few times. The chain combines TRBV7-9 with TRBJ1-2, with 8 positions matching TRBD1. Germline V CDR1 and CDR2: SEHNR, FQNEAQ (reference sequence). The CDR3 has 12 residues. Germline trimming cut 8 bases from V and 8 bases from J; bases unmatched to any gene: 7. Here the CDR3 reads CASGGAGGGYTF. The CDR3 region has the DNA TGTGCCAGCGGAGGGGCAGGGGGCGGCTACACCTTC.

The CDR3 region has the DNA TGTGCCAGCAGTTCCGGGACTAGCGGGGGCCTCTCCTACAATGAGCAGTTCTTC. Its translation is CASSSGTSGGLSYNEQFF. The chain couples TRBV11-2 to TRBJ2-1; TRBD2 matches 14 bases. Losses at the gene ends were 6 bases for V and 0 bases for J; bases not matched to a gene: 7. In germline, CDR1 is SGHAT, CDR2 FQNNGV. There are 18 residues in the CDR3. Together with reference TRBV11-2 and TRBJ2-1, the CDR3 gives the full variable domain: EAGVAQSPRYKIIEKRQSVAFWCNPISGHATLYWYQQILGQGPKLLIQFQNNGVVDDSQLPKDRFSAERLKGVDSTLKIQPAKLEDSAVYLCASSSGTSGGLSYNEQFFGPGTRLTVL.

Only one count was recorded for this clone. The V and J genes are TRBV6-5 and TRBJ2-3; 12 bases map to TRBD2. V gave up 7 bases and J gave up 7 bases; unmatched junction bases: 6. The CDR3 length is 14 residues. The germline gives CDR1 MNHEY, CDR2 SVGAGI. In DNA, the CDR3 is TGTGCCAGCAAGGGGACTAGCGGGCGACATACGCAGTATTTT. Its translation is CASKGTSGRHTQYF.

The CDR3 loop reads CASRGTSGHSTQYF. CDR3 sequence (DNA): TGTGCCAGCAGAGGGACTAGCGGTCACAGTACGCAGTATTTT. The chain joins TRBV6-5 to TRBJ2-3; 11 bases match TRBD2. CDR3 length: 14 residues. Germline loops: CDR1 MNHEY, CDR2 SVGAGI. V dropped 6 bases and J dropped 8; count of bases not matched to a gene: 7.

The rearrangement links TRBV5-4 to TRBJ2-2, with 9 bases matching TRBD1. The CDR3 is 17 amino acids. The V gene end was trimmed by 0 bases and the J gene end by 6 bases; junction bases not matched to a gene: 9. Looked up from germline, CDR1 is SGHNT and CDR2 is YYREEE (reference sequence). Here the CDR3 reads CASSLGGQGSMAGELFF. CDR3 nucleotide sequence: TGTGCCAGCAGCTTGGGGGGACAGGGAAGTATGGCCGGGGAGCTGTTTTTT.

This chain links TRBV2 with TRBJ2-5; 15 nucleotides match TRBD2. CDR3 length: 17 amino acids. J lost 5 bases, V lost 6 bases, and 10 bases had no gene match. CDR1 SNHLY and CDR2 FYNNEI come from the germline V gene. DNA for the CDR3: TGTGCCAGCAGGGGGGGACTAGCGGGAGGTTCGTGGGAGACCCAGTACTTC. It is translated as CASRGGLAGGSWETQYF.

The chain has TRBV19 and TRBJ1-2; the match to TRBD1 covers 7 bases. V gave up 6 bases and J gave up 4 bases; unmatched junction bases: 8. The germline V gene encodes CDR1 LNHDA and CDR2 SQIVND (reference sequence). The CDR3 spans 14 residues. CDR3 bases: TGTGCCAGTAGGTCGGGACAGCATTTCTATGGCTACACCTTC. Protein sequence: CASRSGQHFYGYTF.

The rearrangement links TRBV2 to TRBJ2-7, with D possibly matching TRBD2 (5 bases). This CDR3 contains 15 residues. CDR1 is SNHLY, CDR2 FYNNEI, per germline. Trimming took 8 bases from V and 2 from J, leaving 19 bases between them. CDR3 loop: CASETPRGGTYEQYF. The DNA of the CDR3 is TGTGCCAGCGAGACGCCCCGGGGTGGGACCTACGAGCAGTACTTC.

The chain couples TRBV30 to TRBJ2-1; 8 bases fit TRBD2. CDR1 is GTSNPN, CDR2 SVGIG, per germline (reference sequence). V lost 1 base to trimming and J lost 4 bases; unmatched junction nucleotides: 6. This CDR3 has 15 amino acids. CDR3 amino acids: CAWSAGGVNYNEQFF. The CDR3 nucleotides read TGTGCCTGGAGTGCCGGGGGGGTTAATTACAATGAGCAGTTCTTC.

This chain joins TRBV3-1 (or the pseudogene TRBV3-2) and TRBJ1-5, with TRBD1 identical over 7 bases. Germline V gene sequence: CDR1 LGHDT, CDR2 YNNKEL (reference sequence). The CDR3 totals 14 residues. Germline trimming cut 4 bases from V and 6 bases from J; bases unmatched to any gene: 6. The CDR3 here is CASSRGGSTQPQHF. The CDR3, as DNA: TGTGCCAGCAGCCGAGGGGGCTCTACTCAGCCCCAGCATTTT.

The chain joins TRBV5-6 to TRBJ2-3; TRBD2 is a possible D gene (6 bases). The CDR3 totals 15 residues. Trimming cost V 4 bases and J 1 base, with 13 bases left between them. Germline V gene sequence: CDR1 SGHDT, CDR2 YYEEEE. The CDR3 reads CASSLPTRGTDTQYF. CDR3 coding DNA: TGTGCCAGCAGCCTACCGACTAGGGGCACAGATACGCAGTATTTT.

The chain combines TRBV4-1 with TRBJ1-4; D may be TRBD1 (5 bases). Germline loops: CDR1 MGHRA, CDR2 YSYEKL. V was clipped by 2 bases and J by 5 bases, with 18 bases between them. This CDR3 region has 17 residues. The CDR3 here is CASSQSLGRGRNEKLFF. As DNA, the CDR3 is TGCGCCAGCAGCCAATCATTAGGGAGGGGTCGAAATGAAAAACTGTTTTTT.

V usage is TRBV6-5 and J usage is TRBJ2-1; 12 bases are a match to TRBD2. V shed 6 bases, J shed 8 bases, and the junction held 8 bases outside the gene matches. CDR3 length equals 15 residues. Germline assignment: CDR1 MNHEY and CDR2 SVGAGI. CDR3 coding DNA: TGTGCCAGCAGATCTCGACTAGCGGGAGCCCATGAGCAGTTCTTC. Residues: CASRSRLAGAHEQFF.

V gene TRBV28 combines with J gene TRBJ1-6; possible D gene TRBD1, 5 bases. CDR1 is MDHEN and CDR2 is SYDVKM in the germline V gene. V lost 5 bases to trimming and J lost 10 bases, with 18 bases between them. CDR3 length: 15 residues. CDR3 DNA: TGTGCCAGCAGTCTTGGTGGAGGGGCTCGCTCACCCCTCCACTTT. This sequence encodes CASSLGGGARSPLHF.

The V call is TRBV28, the J call TRBJ1-5, with D hard to call. From germline, CDR1 is MDHEN and CDR2 SYDVKM. V lost 3 bases, J lost 6 bases, and 9 bases lay in between. The CDR3 sequence is 13 residues long. CDR3 bases: TGTGCCAGCAGTTTTATCGTTCGTCAGCCCCAGCATTTT. Translated, it gives CASSFIVRQPQHF.

This chain uses TRBV3-1 (or the pseudogene TRBV3-2) with TRBJ2-1; D uncertain. Between the trimmed V and J ends, which lost 2 bases and 7 bases, there was a span of 6 bases. This CDR3 region has 12 residues. Germline V gene data show CDR1 as LGHDT and CDR2 as YNNKEL (reference sequence). The CDR3 is CASSQQANEQFF. CDR3 sequence (DNA): TGTGCCAGCAGCCAACAAGCAAATGAGCAGTTCTTC.

The chain recombines TRBV5-1 with TRBJ2-7, with D perhaps TRBD1 (5 bases). Trimming cost V 7 bases and J 2 bases, with 10 bases left between them. There are 12 residues in the CDR3. CDR1 and CDR2 from the germline V gene are SGHRS and YFSETQ. In DNA, the CDR3 is TGCGCCAGCGCCGACAGTCCCTACGAGCAGTACTTC. Residues: CASADSPYEQYF.

The sample holds a few counts of this clone. The V call is TRBV19, the J call TRBJ1-2; the D gene is possibly TRBD1 (6 bases). Germline V gene sequence: CDR1 LNHDA, CDR2 SQIVND (reference sequence). V dropped 3 bases and J dropped 0 bases, with 11 bases sitting between them. CDR3 length equals 15 residues. As DNA, the CDR3 is TGTGCCAGTAGTATCGGGACATTAACTAACTATGGCTACACCTTC. Translated, it gives CASSIGTLTNYGYTF.

This clone was seen only a few times. The rearrangement joins TRBV5-6 to TRBJ2-7; 8 bases map to TRBD1. Germline CDR1 SGHDT, CDR2 YYEEEE. The CDR3 contains 15 residues. With 6 bases clipped from V and 2 bases from J, the junction kept 10 bases outside the gene matches. The CDR3 DNA reads as TGTGCCAGCACGTCGAGGGGGACAGGTACCTACGAGCAGTACTTC. Translating gives CASTSRGTGTYEQYF.

Here the CDR3 DNA reads TGTGCCAGTAATATGGTGACCCGGGGTGTCTCCTACGAGCAGTACTTC. Translated, it gives CASNMVTRGVSYEQYF. The chain has TRBV2 and TRBJ2-7; D is perhaps TRBD2 (5 bases). Germline V CDR1 and CDR2: SNHLY, FYNNEI. V gave up 9 bases and J gave up 0 bases, with 21 bases separating them. CDR3 length: 16 residues.

The chain couples TRBV10-3 to TRBJ1-2; tentatively, D is TRBD1 (6 bases). The V end lost 5 bases, the J end lost 0 bases, and 10 bases lay between the germline ends. The CDR3 is 14 residues long. Germline CDR1 and CDR2: ENHRY and SYGVKD. The CDR3 region is CAISPGGPNYGYTF. CDR3 in DNA: TGTGCCATCAGTCCGGGGGGCCCTAACTATGGCTACACCTTC.